Listed below are T cell receptor beta chains from one sample, sequenced in a study of Tregs in tolerant kidney transplant recipients. Generated by immunoSEQ multiplex PCR, the TCRdb table keeps only in-frame clones and is missing some. Of fewer than 65,000 clones in the sample, approximately 85% were seen once. The sequencing used Tregs from blood, collected before the transplant. The origin of the receptors is a human donor who received a combined kidney and bone marrow transplant. CDR3s include the opening cysteine and the closing phenylalanine or tryptophan. The order of the fields is J gene, D gene, V gene, CDR3 protein, CDR3 DNA. A D gene is named only where the DNA matches it firmly.

>TRBJ2-3|TRBD2|TRBV28
CASSYPSMRLAGNTDTQYF
TGTGCCAGCAGTTACCCCTCTATGAGACTAGCGGGAAACACAGATACGCAGTATTTT
>TRBJ2-3|TRBD2|TRBV5-4
CASSLEERESTDTQYF
TGTGCCAGCAGCTTGGAGGAGCGGGAGAGCACAGATACGCAGTATTTT
>TRBJ2-2|TRBD2|TRBV19
CASSQGWTSGTGELFF
TGTGCCAGTAGCCAGGGGTGGACTAGCGGAACCGGGGAGCTGTTTTTT
>TRBJ2-2|.|TRBV19
CASNSGFAGELFF
TGTGCCAGTAATAGTGGCTTCGCCGGGGAGCTGTTTTTT
>TRBJ2-5|TRBD2|TRBV7-6
CASSFGLAGVKETQYF
TGTGCCAGCAGCTTCGGACTAGCGGGGGTTAAAGAGACCCAGTACTTC
>TRBJ2-1|TRBD2|TRBV9
CASSAASGVSYNEQFF
TGTGCCAGCAGCGCAGCTAGCGGAGTCTCCTACAATGAGCAGTTCTTC
>TRBJ1-6|.|TRBV6-5
CASSYPNSPLHF
TGTGCCAGCAGTTACCCCAATTCACCCCTCCACTTT
>TRBJ2-2|.|TRBV7-6
CASSLAATSSTGELFF
TGTGCCAGCAGCTTAGCCGCGACTAGTAGCACCGGGGAGCTGTTTTTT
>TRBJ1-3|TRBD1|TRBV5-1
CASSLRGQFDGNTIYF
TGCGCCAGCAGCTTACGGGGACAGTTCGATGGAAACACCATATATTTT
>TRBJ1-2|TRBD1|TRBV11-2
CASSLAQTGGYGYTF
TGTGCCAGCAGCTTAGCCCAGACAGGGGGGTATGGCTACACCTTC
>TRBJ2-7|TRBD1|TRBV7-9
CASSYRQGHEQYF
TGTGCCAGCAGCTACAGACAGGGCCACGAGCAGTACTTC
>TRBJ2-7|TRBD2|TRBV7-2
CASSLAGLAAYEQYF
TGTGCCAGCAGCTTAGCGGGACTAGCGGCCTACGAGCAGTACTTC
>TRBJ2-7|TRBD1|TRBV6-5
CASSARQGSNEQYF
TGTGCCAGCAGTGCGCGACAGGGTTCCAACGAGCAGTACTTC
>TRBJ1-4|TRBD1|TRBV28
CATHRGDRGREKLFF
TGTGCCACCCACCGTGGGGACAGGGGGCGGGAAAAACTGTTTTTT